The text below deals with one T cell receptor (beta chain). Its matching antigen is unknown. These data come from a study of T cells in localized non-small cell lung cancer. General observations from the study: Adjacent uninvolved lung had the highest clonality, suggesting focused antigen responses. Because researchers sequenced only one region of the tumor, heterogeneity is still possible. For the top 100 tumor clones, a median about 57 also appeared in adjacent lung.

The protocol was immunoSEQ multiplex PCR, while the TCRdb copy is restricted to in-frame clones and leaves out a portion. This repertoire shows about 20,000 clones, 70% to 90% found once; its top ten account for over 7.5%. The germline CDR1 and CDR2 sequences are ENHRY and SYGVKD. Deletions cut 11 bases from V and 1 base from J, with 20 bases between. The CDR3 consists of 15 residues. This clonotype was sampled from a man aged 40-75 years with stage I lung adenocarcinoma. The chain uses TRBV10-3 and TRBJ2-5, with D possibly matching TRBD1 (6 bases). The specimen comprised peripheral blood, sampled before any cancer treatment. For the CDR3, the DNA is TGTGCCGTCCGGGCGGCCGCAGGGGCCCAAGAGACCCAGTACTTC. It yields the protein CAVRAAAGAQETQYF.